Below, 6 T cell receptor beta chains from the same sample are listed, as sequenced in a study of T cells after yellow fever vaccination. Each CDR3 protein gets one entry after TCRdb re-called the 5' RACE reads with MiXCR. Among 25,000 to 35,000 distinct CDR3 sequences listed, around 4.8% were seen once. The source material was CD8+ T cells sorted from PBMCs, sampled 5 days after the yellow fever booster vaccination. The receptor source for this set is a man younger than 45 who received the YFV17D yellow fever vaccine.

This clonotype was seen many times. An end of the junction differs from the germline gene, which may be a read error. The chain couples TRBV14 to TRBJ2-3, with TRBD2 identical over 13 bases. CDR1 and CDR2 from the germline V gene are SGHDN and FVKESK. CDR3 length equals 14 residues. The chain's CDR3 is CASSQVGLAGPPIF. CDR3 bases: TGTGCCAGCAGCCAAGTGGGACTAGCGGGACCTCCCATTTTT.

This clonotype was observed at least ten times. The germline gene is not matched at one end of the junction; a read error may be the cause. The chain carries TRBV5-1 and TRBJ2-1; D call uncertain. This CDR3 has 13 amino acids. Germline lookup yields CDR1 SGHRS and CDR2 YFSETQ. CDR3: CASSLDSYNEQFF. The CDR3 DNA is TGTGCCAGCAGCTTGGACTCCTACAATGAGCAGTTCTTC.

In its sample, this clonotype was seen many times. The chain uses TRBV12-3 or TRBV12-4 and TRBJ2-3; 8 bases are shared with TRBD2. The CDR3 runs 16 residues. J lost 1 base, V lost 6 bases, and 9 bases had no gene match. This CDR3 reads CASSVGTSSGTDTQYF. The CDR3 region has the DNA TGTGCCAGCAGCGTAGGGACTAGTTCGGGCACAGATACGCAGTATTTT.

This clonotype was seen only a few times. The genes are TRBV20-1 and TRBJ2-1; 12 bases agree with TRBD2. From germline, CDR1 is DFQATT and CDR2 SNEGSKA (reference sequence). V gave up 6 bases and J gave up 4 bases; unmatched junction bases: 7. The CDR3 runs to 15 residues. This chain's CDR3 is CSADSGTSGYNEQFF. The CDR3 nucleotides are TGCAGTGCCGACTCCGGGACTAGCGGGTACAATGAGCAGTTCTTC.

This clonotype has a count of ten or more. The CDR3 DNA follows: TGTGCCAGCAGTTTCCCCGGGACAGCTTACCAAGAGACCCAGTACTTC. Its translation is CASSFPGTAYQETQYF. The rearrangement uses TRBV28 and TRBJ2-5; 7 bases agree with TRBD1. Unmatched junction bases numbered 7, after V lost 3 bases and J lost 0 bases. The CDR3 extends over 16 amino acids. Germline V gives CDR1 MDHEN, CDR2 SYDVKM. Based on the CDR3 plus reference TRBV28 and TRBJ2-5, the full variable domain is DVKVTQSSRYLVKRTGEKVFLECVQDMDHENMFWYRQDPGLGLRLIYFSYDVKMKEKGDIPEGYSVSREKKERFSLILESASTNQTSMYLCASSFPGTAYQETQYFGPGTRLLVL.

About this clonotype itself: A read error may be the cause here, since a much bigger clone is one base away. The chain carries TRBV21-1 and TRBJ2-7; the table's D call TRBD2 went unverified against the DNA. TRBV21-1 is given as a pseudogene. The CDR3 is 18 amino acids. The CDR3, as DNA: TGTGCCAGCAACAAAAGGCCGCTGGGGACGAGAGGCCTCTCCGAGCAGTACTTC. Amino acid sequence: CASNKRPLGTRGLSEQYF.